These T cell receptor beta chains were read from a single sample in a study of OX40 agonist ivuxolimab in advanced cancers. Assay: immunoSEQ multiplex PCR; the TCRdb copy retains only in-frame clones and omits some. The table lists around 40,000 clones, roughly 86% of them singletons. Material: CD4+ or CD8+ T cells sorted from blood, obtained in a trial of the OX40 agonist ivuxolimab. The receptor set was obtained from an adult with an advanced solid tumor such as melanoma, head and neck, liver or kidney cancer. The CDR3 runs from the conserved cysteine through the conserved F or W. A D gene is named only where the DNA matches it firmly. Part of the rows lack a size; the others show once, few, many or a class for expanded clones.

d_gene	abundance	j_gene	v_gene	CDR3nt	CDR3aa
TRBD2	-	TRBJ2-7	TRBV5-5	TGTGCCAGCAGCCTTAGCGGGATCTACTACGAGCAGTACTTC	CASSLSGIYYEQYF
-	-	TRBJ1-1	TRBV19	TGTGCCAGTACCTCAACAGGGTCGACTGAAGTTTTCTTT	CASTSTGSTEVFF
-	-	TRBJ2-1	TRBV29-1	TGCAGCGTTGATGAAGGGGGTAGCGGGTTACTCTCCTACAATGAGCAGTTCTTC	CSVDEGGSGLLSYNEQFF
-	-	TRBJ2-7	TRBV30	TGTGCCTGGAGTAACCGATACGAGCAGTACTTC	CAWSNRYEQYF
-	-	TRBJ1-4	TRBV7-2	TGTGCCAGCAGCTTAGTATCCGGGGGGATAACTGAAAAACTGTTTTTT	CASSLVSGGITEKLFF
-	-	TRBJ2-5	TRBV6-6	TGTGCCAGCAGTAGCCAGGCCCCCCAAGAGACCCAGTACTTC	CASSSQAPQETQYF
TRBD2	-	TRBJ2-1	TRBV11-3	TGTGCCAGCAGCTTACGGGAGGGCACAGGTGAGCAGTTCTTC	CASSLREGTGEQFF
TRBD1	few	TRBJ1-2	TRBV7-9	TGTGCCAGCAGCTTAGTGGTGGACAGGGGGCGAGATGGCTACACCTTC	CASSLVVDRGRDGYTF
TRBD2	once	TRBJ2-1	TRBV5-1	TGCGCCAGCAGCCCCGGGAGGGGTTTTGAGAATGAGCAGTTCTTC	CASSPGRGFENEQFF
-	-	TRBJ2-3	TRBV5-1	TGCGCCAGCAGCTTGGAAGGGGCGGAACCAACTAGCACAGATACGCAGTATTTT	CASSLEGAEPTSTDTQYF
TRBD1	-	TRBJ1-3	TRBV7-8	TGTGCCAGCAGCTTAGCGGGGACAGGCGTTACTGGAAACACCATATATTTT	CASSLAGTGVTGNTIYF
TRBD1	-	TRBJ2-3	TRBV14	TGTGCCAGCAGCCAAGTCAGGGGGCGTAATACGCAGTATTTT	CASSQVRGRNTQYF
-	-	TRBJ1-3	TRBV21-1	TGTGCCAGCAGCAAAGCAGGGGGCAGTGGAAACACCATATATTTT	CASSKAGGSGNTIYF
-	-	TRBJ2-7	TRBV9	TGTGCCAGCAGCGTAGGGGGTGCGGAATACGAGCAGTACTTC	CASSVGGAEYEQYF
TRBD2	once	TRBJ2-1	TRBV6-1	TGTGCCAGCGTCCGTGGGACTAGCGGGAACAATGAGCAGTTCTTC	CASVRGTSGNNEQFF
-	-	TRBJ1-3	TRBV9	TGTGCCAGCAGCGAAAGGGCCGGGGGAATGGACACCATATATTTT	CASSERAGGMDTIYF
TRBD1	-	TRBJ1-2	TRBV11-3	TGTGCCAGCAGCGAAACCTACAGGGGTTATGGCTACACCTTC	CASSETYRGYGYTF
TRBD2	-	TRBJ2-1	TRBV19	TGTGCCAGTACCGGGACTAGCGGGGGCCCTACTCCCCCTGAGTTCTTC	CASTGTSGGPTPPEFF
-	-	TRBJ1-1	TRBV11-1	TGTGCCAGCAGCTTAGGTCGGTGGGCGCAGGACACTGAAGCTTTCTTT	CASSLGRWAQDTEAFF
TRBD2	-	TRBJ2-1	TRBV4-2	TGTGCCAGCAGCTTAGGGACTAACCACAATGAGCAGTTCTTC	CASSLGTNHNEQFF
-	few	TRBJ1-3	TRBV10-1	TGCGCCAGCAGTGAGCATCAGAGCTCTGGAAACACCATATATTTT	CASSEHQSSGNTIYF
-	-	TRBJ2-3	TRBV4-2	TGTGCCAGCAGCCAAGAGGGGCGGGACACAGATACGCAGTATTTT	CASSQEGRDTDTQYF
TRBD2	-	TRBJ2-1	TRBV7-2	TGTGCCAGCAGCTTTAGTGGGTTAAGGGTAGCGGGATCCCTGGGTGAGCAGTTCTTC	CASSFSGLRVAGSLGEQFF
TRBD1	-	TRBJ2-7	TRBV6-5	TGTGCCAGCATTGAGAATCCCGGGACAGCCTACGAGCAGTACTTC	CASIENPGTAYEQYF
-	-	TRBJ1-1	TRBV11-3	TGTGCCAGCAGTTCCAGGGAGTTCAGGGCTTTCTTT	CASSSREFRAFF
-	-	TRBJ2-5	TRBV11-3	TGTGCCAGCTATCCAGGGGGGGGAATAGAGACCCAGTACTTC	CASYPGGGIETQYF
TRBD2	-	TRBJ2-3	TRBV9	TGTGCCAGCAGCCCACCGGGGGCTAGCGGGAGTACAGATACGCAGTATTTT	CASSPPGASGSTDTQYF
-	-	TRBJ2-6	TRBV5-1	TGCGCCAGCAGCTTGGTCCAATCTGGGGCCAACGTCCTGACTTTC	CASSLVQSGANVLTF
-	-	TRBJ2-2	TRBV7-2	TGTGCCAGCAGCTTAGCCCTGGCTGGCGGGGAGCTGTTTTTT	CASSLALAGGELFF
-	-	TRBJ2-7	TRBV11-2	TGTGCCAGCAGCTTAGCGGTTAGCGGCATCTCCTACGAGCAGTACTTC	CASSLAVSGISYEQYF
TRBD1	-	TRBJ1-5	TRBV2	TGTGCCAGCAGTGGACAGGGTCGGAGCAATCAGCCCCAGCATTTT	CASSGQGRSNQPQHF
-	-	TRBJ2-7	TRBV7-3	TGTGCCAGCAGCTCGGGGAAGGGATACGAGCAGTACTTC	CASSSGKGYEQYF
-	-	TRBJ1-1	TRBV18	TGTGCCAGCTCACCATATAAGGAAGGAACTGAAGCTTTCTTT	CASSPYKEGTEAFF
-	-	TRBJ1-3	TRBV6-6	TGTGCCAGCAGTTACGGGGCGGCATCTGGAAACACCATATATTTT	CASSYGAASGNTIYF
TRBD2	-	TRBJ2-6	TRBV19	TGTGCCTCATTAGCGGGAAGCTCTGGGGCCAACGTCCTGACTTTC	CASLAGSSGANVLTF